The rows below give T cell receptor beta chains drawn from one sample of a study of shared clonotypes between healthy human individuals. Assay: immunoSEQ multiplex PCR; the TCRdb copy retains only in-frame clones and omits some. The sample lists 2 million to 2.5 million clones, roughly 93% seen once, with under 0.45% in the top ten. The material sequenced was naive CD4+ T cells from PBMCs. The origin of the receptors is a young man in good health. Some clones in this sample may be carry-over from other donors' samples. Each CDR3 is given with its conserved first and last residue. D genes are given only for firm matches. A clone size is listed for some rows: how often the clone was seen (once, few, many), or a class if it is expanded.

size: NA
J: TRBJ2-2
V: TRBV7-3
length: 14
D: TRBD2
CDR3: CASSPGGSAGELFF
DNA: TGTGCCAGCAGCCCCGGGGGGAGTGCCGGGGAGCTGTTTTTT

size: NA
J: TRBJ2-1
V: TRBV5-6
length: 17
D: TRBD2
CDR3: CASSLVSSGRNNNEQFF
DNA: TGTGCCAGCAGCTTGGTCTCTAGCGGGAGAAACAACAATGAGCAGTTCTTC

size: NA
J: TRBJ1-1
V: TRBV6-5
length: 14
D: NA
CDR3: CASSGDNRDTEAFF
DNA: TGTGCCAGCAGTGGGGACAACAGGGACACTGAAGCTTTCTTT

size: NA
J: TRBJ2-7
V: TRBV28
length: 13
D: NA
CDR3: CASSLPGRYEQYF
DNA: TGTGCCAGCAGTTTACCGGGGCGCTACGAGCAGTACTTC

size: NA
J: TRBJ2-3
V: TRBV28
length: 16
D: TRBD2
CDR3: CASRRAGGTYTDTQYF
DNA: TGTGCCAGTCGACGAGCCGGGGGGACCTACACAGATACGCAGTATTTT

size: NA
J: TRBJ1-1
V: TRBV11-2
length: 13
D: NA
CDR3: CASSLLTATEAFF
DNA: TGTGCCAGCAGCTTATTGACAGCCACTGAAGCTTTCTTT

size: NA
J: TRBJ1-1
V: TRBV7-3
length: 15
D: TRBD1
CDR3: CASSLSGTGGSEAFF
DNA: TGTGCCAGCAGCTTAAGTGGGACAGGGGGATCTGAAGCTTTCTTT

size: NA
J: TRBJ2-7
V: TRBV7-8
length: 15
D: TRBD2
CDR3: CASSFRLAASYEQYF
DNA: TGTGCCAGCAGCTTCAGACTAGCGGCCTCCTACGAGCAGTACTTC

size: once
J: TRBJ2-7
V: TRBV6-5
length: 14
D: NA
CDR3: CASSQGGDLYEQYF
DNA: TGTGCCAGCAGCCAGGGGGGGGACCTTTACGAGCAGTACTTC

size: once
J: TRBJ2-5
V: TRBV5-1
length: 14
D: NA
CDR3: CASSLAPTSETQYF
DNA: TGCGCCAGCAGCTTGGCCCCGACTAGTGAGACCCAGTACTTC

size: NA
J: TRBJ1-2
V: TRBV18
length: 15
D: NA
CDR3: CASSPLAEVNYGYTF
DNA: TGTGCCAGCTCACCATTAGCGGAAGTGAACTATGGCTACACCTTC

size: NA
J: TRBJ2-1
V: TRBV5-1
length: 14
D: NA
CDR3: CASSPGASSDEQFF
DNA: TGCGCCAGCAGCCCGGGGGCGTCTAGCGATGAGCAGTTCTTC

size: NA
J: TRBJ1-2
V: TRBV18
length: 13
D: NA
CDR3: CASSPGGGYGYTF
DNA: TGTGCCAGCTCACCGGGAGGGGGCTATGGCTACACCTTC

size: NA
J: TRBJ2-7
V: TRBV2
length: 15
D: TRBD1
CDR3: CASSGQGQVSYEQYF
DNA: TGTGCCAGCAGTGGCCAGGGACAGGTCTCCTACGAGCAGTACTTC

size: NA
J: TRBJ1-3
V: TRBV15
length: 13
D: NA
CDR3: CATSRPSGNTIYF
DNA: TGTGCCACCAGCAGACCGTCTGGAAACACCATATATTTT

size: NA
J: TRBJ2-5
V: TRBV11-2
length: 15
D: NA
CDR3: CASTKTRGGQETQYF
DNA: TGTGCCAGCACCAAGACCAGGGGCGGCCAAGAGACCCAGTACTTC

size: once
J: TRBJ2-7
V: TRBV7-6
length: 15
D: NA
CDR3: CASSLSSASSYEQYF
DNA: TGTGCCAGCAGCTTAAGCTCGGCGAGCTCCTACGAGCAGTACTTC

size: NA
J: TRBJ1-3
V: TRBV9
length: 17
D: NA
CDR3: CASSVAPQIGSGNTIYF
DNA: TGTGCCAGCAGCGTAGCCCCCCAGATTGGATCTGGAAACACCATATATTTT

size: NA
J: TRBJ2-5
V: TRBV15
length: 14
D: TRBD2
CDR3: CATSRAAGGETQYF
DNA: TGTGCCACCAGCAGAGCGGCGGGAGGAGAGACCCAGTACTTC

size: NA
J: TRBJ2-3
V: TRBV9
length: 15
D: TRBD2
CDR3: CASSASGGRTDTQYF
DNA: TGTGCCAGCAGCGCCTCTGGCGGGAGAACAGATACGCAGTATTTT

size: NA
J: TRBJ1-5
V: TRBV28
length: 12
D: NA
CDR3: CASSLNREPQHF
DNA: TGTGCCAGCAGTTTAAATCGCGAGCCCCAGCATTTT

size: NA
J: TRBJ2-7
V: TRBV27
length: 14
D: NA
CDR3: CASSLVQGRGEQYF
DNA: TGTGCCAGCAGTTTAGTCCAGGGAAGGGGAGAGCAGTACTTC

size: NA
J: TRBJ2-7
V: TRBV6-1
length: 15
D: NA
CDR3: CASRTRGRSSYEQYF
DNA: TGTGCCAGCAGAACCAGGGGCCGGAGCTCCTACGAGCAGTACTTC

size: NA
J: TRBJ2-3
V: TRBV30
length: 13
D: TRBD1
CDR3: CAWRDRGTDTQYF
DNA: TGTGCCTGGAGAGACAGGGGCACAGATACGCAGTATTTT

size: few
J: TRBJ1-2
V: TRBV11-1
length: 14
D: NA
CDR3: CASSPTSGFYGYTF
DNA: TGTGCCAGCAGCCCGACCAGCGGTTTCTATGGCTACACCTTC

size: NA
J: TRBJ1-1
V: TRBV18
length: 17
D: TRBD1
CDR3: CASSPIFAGQGGSEAFF
DNA: TGTGCCAGCTCACCAATATTTGCGGGACAGGGAGGGAGTGAAGCTTTCTTT

size: NA
J: TRBJ1-1
V: TRBV5-8
length: 17
D: NA
CDR3: CASSSTRMALRTEEAFF
DNA: TGTGCCAGCAGCTCAACCCGGATGGCCCTAAGGACTGAGGAAGCTTTCTTT

size: NA
J: TRBJ1-3
V: TRBV19
length: 15
D: NA
CDR3: CASSRQMSSGNTIYF
DNA: TGTGCCAGTAGCAGACAGATGAGCTCTGGAAACACCATATATTTT

size: NA
J: TRBJ2-7
V: TRBV5-1
length: 13
D: NA
CDR3: CASSLVGVYEQYF
DNA: TGCGCCAGCAGCTTGGTAGGGGTCTACGAGCAGTACTTC

size: NA
J: TRBJ1-4
V: TRBV7-2
length: 15
D: NA
CDR3: CASSLAVRTNEKLFF
DNA: TGTGCCAGCAGCTTAGCGGTTAGGACTAATGAAAAACTGTTTTTT

size: NA
J: TRBJ2-3
V: TRBV27
length: 13
D: NA
CDR3: CASRGSSTDTQYF
DNA: TGTGCCAGCAGGGGGTCTAGCACAGATACGCAGTATTTT

size: NA
J: TRBJ2-5
V: TRBV6-6
length: 13
D: NA
CDR3: CASQKRRPETQYF
DNA: TGTGCCAGCCAGAAAAGGAGGCCTGAGACCCAGTACTTC

size: NA
J: TRBJ1-3
V: TRBV7-9
length: 14
D: NA
CDR3: CASSLGQATNTIYF
DNA: TGTGCCAGCAGCTTAGGACAGGCCACAAACACCATATATTTT

size: NA
J: TRBJ1-3
V: TRBV7-9
length: 16
D: TRBD1
CDR3: CASTAQGSNSGNTIYF
DNA: TGTGCCAGCACCGCACAGGGGTCAAACTCTGGAAACACCATATATTTT

size: NA
J: TRBJ1-1
V: TRBV5-8
length: 12
D: TRBD1
CDR3: CASSFRGLEAFF
DNA: TGTGCCAGCAGCTTTAGGGGGCTTGAAGCTTTCTTT

size: NA
J: TRBJ2-7
V: TRBV7-6
length: 15
D: TRBD1
CDR3: CASSPSAGGTSEQYF
DNA: TGTGCCAGCAGCCCAAGTGCAGGGGGTACAAGCGAGCAGTACTTC

size: once
J: TRBJ1-2
V: TRBV5-1
length: 17
D: TRBD1
CDR3: CASGLGLGQGRNHGYTF
DNA: TGCGCCAGCGGGCTAGGGCTTGGACAGGGCCGAAATCATGGCTACACCTTC

size: NA
J: TRBJ2-7
V: TRBV5-1
length: 13
D: NA
CDR3: CASSTGQYYEQYF
DNA: TGCGCCAGCAGCACCGGACAGTACTACGAGCAGTACTTC

size: NA
J: TRBJ2-1
V: TRBV6-4
length: 14
D: NA
CDR3: CASSDSWGREYKFF
DNA: TGTGCCAGCAGTGACTCTTGGGGGCGGGAGTATAAGTTCTTC

size: NA
J: TRBJ2-3
V: TRBV11-3
length: 14
D: NA
CDR3: CASSNRAVTDTQYF
DNA: TGTGCCAGCAGCAACAGGGCAGTCACAGATACGCAGTATTTT

size: once
J: TRBJ2-3
V: TRBV19
length: 14
D: NA
CDR3: CASSDRGSTDTQYF
DNA: TGTGCCAGTAGTGACCGGGGCAGCACAGATACGCAGTATTTT

size: NA
J: TRBJ2-2
V: TRBV29-1
length: 15
D: TRBD1
CDR3: CSVGRDRGSNGELFF
DNA: TGCAGCGTCGGTCGGGACAGGGGGTCCAACGGGGAGCTGTTTTTT

size: NA
J: TRBJ1-2
V: TRBV7-9
length: 12
D: TRBD1
CDR3: CASSFGQGGDTF
DNA: TGTGCCAGCAGCTTTGGACAGGGAGGGGACACCTTC

size: NA
J: TRBJ2-7
V: TRBV7-9
length: 14
D: NA
CDR3: CASTYSGEAYEQYF
DNA: TGTGCCAGCACCTACTCAGGGGAGGCCTACGAGCAGTACTTC

size: NA
J: TRBJ2-2
V: TRBV2
length: 15
D: TRBD2
CDR3: CASRALAGGVGELFF
DNA: TGTGCCAGCAGGGCGCTAGCGGGAGGAGTCGGGGAGCTGTTTTTT

size: NA
J: TRBJ2-7
V: TRBV2
length: 13
D: TRBD2
CDR3: CASRLAGAQEQYF
DNA: TGTGCCAGCAGACTAGCGGGAGCACAAGAGCAGTACTTC

size: NA
J: TRBJ1-3
V: TRBV11-2
length: 14
D: NA
CDR3: CASNDPKGGNTIYF
DNA: TGTGCCAGCAACGACCCCAAAGGGGGAAACACCATATATTTT

size: NA
J: TRBJ2-3
V: TRBV7-2
length: 11
D: NA
CDR3: CASSVSGTQYF
DNA: TGTGCCAGCAGCGTCAGCGGTACGCAGTATTTT

size: NA
J: TRBJ2-7
V: TRBV28
length: 16
D: TRBD2
CDR3: CATSGGAGVMITKQYF
DNA: TGTGCCACCTCGGGAGGGGCGGGAGTTATGATTACGAAGCAGTACTTC

size: few
J: TRBJ1-2
V: TRBV2
length: 11
D: NA
CDR3: CASSEGRGYTF
DNA: TGTGCCAGCAGTGAGGGACGTGGCTACACCTTC

size: NA
J: TRBJ2-5
V: TRBV6-4
length: 13
D: NA
CDR3: CASSQGEGETQYF
DNA: TGTGCCAGCAGTCAGGGGGAGGGAGAGACCCAGTACTTC

size: NA
J: TRBJ2-1
V: TRBV6-5
length: 15
D: NA
CDR3: CASSYSNRGLYEQFF
DNA: TGTGCCAGCAGTTACTCGAACCGGGGGCTCTATGAGCAGTTCTTC